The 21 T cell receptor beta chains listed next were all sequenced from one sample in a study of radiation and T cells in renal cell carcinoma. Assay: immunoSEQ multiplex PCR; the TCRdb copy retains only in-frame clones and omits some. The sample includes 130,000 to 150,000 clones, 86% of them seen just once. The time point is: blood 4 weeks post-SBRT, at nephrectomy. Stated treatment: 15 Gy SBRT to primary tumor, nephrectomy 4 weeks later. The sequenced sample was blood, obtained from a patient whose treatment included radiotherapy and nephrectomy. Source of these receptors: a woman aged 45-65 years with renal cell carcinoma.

Written as DNA, the CDR3 is TGCGCCAGCAGTGAGGTGGCAGATTCCACAAATCAGCCCCAGCATTTT. It translates to CASSEVADSTNQPQHF. The rearrangement joins TRBV10-2 to TRBJ1-5, with D uncertain. Deletions cut 2 bases from V and 4 bases from J, with 15 bases between. CDR3 length: 16 amino acids. Germline loops: CDR1 WSHSY, CDR2 SAAADI.

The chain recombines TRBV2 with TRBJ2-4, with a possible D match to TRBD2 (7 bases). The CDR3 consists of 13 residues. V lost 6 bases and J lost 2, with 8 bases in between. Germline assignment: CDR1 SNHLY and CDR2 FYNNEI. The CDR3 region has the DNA TGTGCCAGCAGGCGGGGGCCCAAAAACATTCAGTACTTC. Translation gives CASRRGPKNIQYF.

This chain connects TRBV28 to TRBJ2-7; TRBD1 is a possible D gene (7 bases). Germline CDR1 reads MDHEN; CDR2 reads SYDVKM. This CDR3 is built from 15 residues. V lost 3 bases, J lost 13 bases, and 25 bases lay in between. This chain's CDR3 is CASSLEGALNTPVYF. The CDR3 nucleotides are TGTGCCAGCAGTTTGGAGGGGGCGCTCAATACCCCAGTATACTTC.

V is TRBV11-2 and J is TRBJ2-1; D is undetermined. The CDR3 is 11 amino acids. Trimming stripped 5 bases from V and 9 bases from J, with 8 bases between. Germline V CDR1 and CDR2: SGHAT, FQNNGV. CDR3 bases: TGTGCCAGCAGCGTGATAGCTGAGCAGTTCTTC. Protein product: CASSVIAEQFF. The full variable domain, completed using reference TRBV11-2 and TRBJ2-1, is EAGVAQSPRYKIIEKRQSVAFWCNPISGHATLYWYQQILGQGPKLLIQFQNNGVVDDSQLPKDRFSAERLKGVDSTLKIQPAKLEDSAVYLCASSVIAEQFFGPGTRLTVL.

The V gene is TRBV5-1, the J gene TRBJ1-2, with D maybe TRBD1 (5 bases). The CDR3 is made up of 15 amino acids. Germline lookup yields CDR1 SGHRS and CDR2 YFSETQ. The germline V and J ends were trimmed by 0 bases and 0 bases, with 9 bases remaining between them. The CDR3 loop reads CASSLEGEANYGYTF. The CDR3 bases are TGCGCCAGCAGCTTGGAAGGGGAAGCTAACTATGGCTACACCTTC.

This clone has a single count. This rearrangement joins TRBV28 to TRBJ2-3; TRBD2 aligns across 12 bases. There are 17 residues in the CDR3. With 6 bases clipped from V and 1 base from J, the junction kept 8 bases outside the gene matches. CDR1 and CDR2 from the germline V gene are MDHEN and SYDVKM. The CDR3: CASRPPLAGGGTDTQYF. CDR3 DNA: TGTGCCAGCAGACCCCCCCTAGCGGGAGGGGGCACAGATACGCAGTATTTT.

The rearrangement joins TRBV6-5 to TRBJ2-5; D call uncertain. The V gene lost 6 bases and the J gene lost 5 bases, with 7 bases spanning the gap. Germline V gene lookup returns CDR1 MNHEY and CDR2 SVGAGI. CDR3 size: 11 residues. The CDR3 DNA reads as TGTGCCAGCAGGGAGTTGGAGACCCAGTACTTC. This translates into CASRELETQYF.

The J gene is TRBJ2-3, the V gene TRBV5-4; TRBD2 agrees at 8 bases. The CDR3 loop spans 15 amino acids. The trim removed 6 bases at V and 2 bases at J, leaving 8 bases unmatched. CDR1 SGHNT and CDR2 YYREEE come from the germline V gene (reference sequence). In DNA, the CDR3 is TGTGCCAGCAAGGGGCGGGGGGCGACCACAGATACGCAGTATTTT. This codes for CASKGRGATTDTQYF.

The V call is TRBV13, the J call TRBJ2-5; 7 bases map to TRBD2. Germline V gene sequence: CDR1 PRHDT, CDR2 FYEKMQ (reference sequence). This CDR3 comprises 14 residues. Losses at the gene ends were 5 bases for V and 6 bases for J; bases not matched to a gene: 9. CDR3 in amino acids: CASSRLTSAQTQYF. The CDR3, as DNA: TGTGCCAGCAGCCGCCTCACTAGCGCACAGACCCAGTACTTC.

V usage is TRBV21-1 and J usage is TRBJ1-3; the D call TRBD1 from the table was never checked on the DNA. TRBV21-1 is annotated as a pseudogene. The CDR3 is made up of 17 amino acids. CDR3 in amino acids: CASSNRQSPSSGNTIYF. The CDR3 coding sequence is TGTGCCAGCAGCAATCGACAGTCCCCTAGCTCTGGAAACACCATATATTTT.

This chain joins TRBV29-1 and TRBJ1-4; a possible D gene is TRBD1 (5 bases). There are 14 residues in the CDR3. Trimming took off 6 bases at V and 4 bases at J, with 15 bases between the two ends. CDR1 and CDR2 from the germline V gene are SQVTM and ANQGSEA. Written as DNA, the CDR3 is TGCAGCGTGATGATAGGGGCCGATAATGAAAAACTGTTTTTT. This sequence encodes CSVMIGADNEKLFF.

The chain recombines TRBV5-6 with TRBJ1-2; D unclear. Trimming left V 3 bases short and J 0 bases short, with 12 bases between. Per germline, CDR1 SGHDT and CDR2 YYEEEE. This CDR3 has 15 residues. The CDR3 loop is CASSSYTITNYGYTF. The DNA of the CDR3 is TGTGCCAGCAGCTCCTATACGATAACTAACTATGGCTACACCTTC.

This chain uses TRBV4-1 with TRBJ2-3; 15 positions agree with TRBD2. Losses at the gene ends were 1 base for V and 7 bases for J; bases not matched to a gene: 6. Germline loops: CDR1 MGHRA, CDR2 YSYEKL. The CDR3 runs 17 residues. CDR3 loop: CASSQARTSGGAHTQYF. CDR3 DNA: TGCGCCAGCAGCCAAGCCCGGACTAGCGGGGGGGCTCATACGCAGTATTTT.

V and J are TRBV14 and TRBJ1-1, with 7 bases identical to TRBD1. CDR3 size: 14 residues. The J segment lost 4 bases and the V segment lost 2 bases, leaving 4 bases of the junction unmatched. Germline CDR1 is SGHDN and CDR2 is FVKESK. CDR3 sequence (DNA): TGTGCCAGCAGCCAATTTGAGGGGGCCACTGAAGCTTTCTTT. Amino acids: CASSQFEGATEAFF. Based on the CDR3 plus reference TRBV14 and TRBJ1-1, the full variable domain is EAGVTQFPSHSVIEKGQTVTLRCDPISGHDNLYWYRRVMGKEIKFLLHFVKESKQDESGMPNNRFLAERTGGTYSTLKVQPAELEDSGVYFCASSQFEGATEAFFGQGTRLTVV.

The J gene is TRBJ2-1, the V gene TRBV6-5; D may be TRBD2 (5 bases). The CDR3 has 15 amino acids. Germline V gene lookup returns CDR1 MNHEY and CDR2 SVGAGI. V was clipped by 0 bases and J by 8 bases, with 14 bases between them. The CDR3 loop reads CASSYSRAVWDEQFF. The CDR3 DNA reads TGTGCCAGCAGTTACTCGAGGGCGGTTTGGGATGAGCAGTTCTTC.

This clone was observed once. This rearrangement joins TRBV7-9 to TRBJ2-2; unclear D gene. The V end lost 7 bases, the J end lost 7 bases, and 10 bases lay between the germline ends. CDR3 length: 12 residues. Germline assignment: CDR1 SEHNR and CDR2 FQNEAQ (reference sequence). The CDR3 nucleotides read TGTGCCAGCACCCTCAATGACGGGGAGCTGTTTTTT. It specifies CASTLNDGELFF.

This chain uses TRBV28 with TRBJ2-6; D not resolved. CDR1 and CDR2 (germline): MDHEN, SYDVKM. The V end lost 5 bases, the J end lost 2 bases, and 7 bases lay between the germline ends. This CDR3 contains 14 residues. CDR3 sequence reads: CASSIKAGANVLTF. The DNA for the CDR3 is TGTGCCAGCAGTATCAAGGCTGGGGCCAACGTCCTGACTTTC.

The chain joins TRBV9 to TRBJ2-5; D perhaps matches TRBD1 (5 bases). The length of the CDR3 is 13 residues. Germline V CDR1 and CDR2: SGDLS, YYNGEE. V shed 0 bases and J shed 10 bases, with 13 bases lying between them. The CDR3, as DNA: TGTGCCAGCAGCGTAGGCCCAGAAAGGGGCCAGTACTTC. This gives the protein CASSVGPERGQYF.

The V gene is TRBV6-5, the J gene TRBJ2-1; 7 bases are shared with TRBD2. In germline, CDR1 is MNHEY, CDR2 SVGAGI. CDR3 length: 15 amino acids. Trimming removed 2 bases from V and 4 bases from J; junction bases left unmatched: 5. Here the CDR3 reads CASSYTGGPYNEQFF. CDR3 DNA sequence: TGTGCCAGCAGTTACACGGGGGGACCTTACAATGAGCAGTTCTTC.

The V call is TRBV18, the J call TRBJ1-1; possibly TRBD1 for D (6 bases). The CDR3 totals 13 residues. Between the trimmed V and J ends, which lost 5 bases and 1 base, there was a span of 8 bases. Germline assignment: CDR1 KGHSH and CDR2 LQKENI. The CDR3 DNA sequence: TGTGCCAGCTCAACGGACAGGAACACTGAAGCTTTCTTT. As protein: CASSTDRNTEAFF.

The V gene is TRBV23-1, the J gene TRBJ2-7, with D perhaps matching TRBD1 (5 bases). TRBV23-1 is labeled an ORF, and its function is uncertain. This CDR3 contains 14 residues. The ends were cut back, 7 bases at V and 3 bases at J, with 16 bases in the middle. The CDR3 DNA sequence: TGCGCCAGCACCCAACTCAGACAGAACTACGAGCAGTACTTC. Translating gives CASTQLRQNYEQYF.